This T cell receptor beta chain was captured by sequencing in a study of blood T cell repertoires in COVID-19. Across the whole study: From the United States, Italy and Spain came samples of acute and convalescent COVID-19.

All enrollees were roughly 18 to 95 years old and from about two dozen US areas. Generated by immunoSEQ multiplex PCR, the TCRdb table keeps only in-frame clones and is missing some. The table includes 200,000 to 250,000 clones, 87% detected once. After removal of 2 bases from V and 2 bases from J, the junction contained 1 base not matched to a gene. The germline CDR1 and CDR2 sequences are MNHEY and SMNVEV (reference sequence). This CDR3 has 15 amino acids. This chain connects TRBV27 to TRBJ2-1, with TRBD2 matching 9 bases. This receptor was identified in a man between 18 and 35 years old with acute COVID-19. Sequencing input: PBMCs or T cells enriched from blood (not recorded which). The CDR3 here is CASSLAGGPYNEQFF. The DNA for the CDR3 is TGTGCCAGCAGTTTAGCGGGAGGGCCCTACAATGAGCAGTTCTTC.